These 21 T cell receptor beta chains were sequenced from one sample in a study of shared clonotypes between healthy human individuals. This table comes from immunoSEQ multiplex PCR, and its TCRdb copy is limited to in-frame clones, with some not included. The profile covers roughly 1 million clones, with under 80% appearing a single time and approximately 1.5% taken by the ten largest. The sequenced material came from memory CD4+ T cells sorted from blood. Described subset: CD45RA-negative fraction. These receptor sequences come from a young man in good health.

This clone was counted a few times. The chain links TRBV18 to TRBJ2-7; D perhaps matches TRBD1 (5 bases). Germline CDR1 is KGHSH and CDR2 is LQKENI. Trimming removed 2 bases at V and 0 bases at J, with 11 bases between. CDR3 size: 15 residues. The CDR3 DNA reads TGTGCCAGCTCACCAACAGGTACCTTCTCCTACGAGCAGTACTTC. It codes for CASSPTGTFSYEQYF. Supplemented by reference TRBV18 and TRBJ2-7, the full variable domain reads NAGVMQNPRHLVRRRGQEARLRCSPMKGHSHVYWYRQLPEEGLKFMVYLQKENIIDESGMPKERFSAEFPKEGPSILRIQQVVRGDSAAYFCASSPTGTFSYEQYFGPGTRLTVT.

The CDR3 DNA reads as TGCGCCAGCAGCCCCACTTCCGGGACAGGGTTGGAAGCTTTCTTT. Translating it yields CASSPTSGTGLEAFF. This chain uses TRBV5-1 with TRBJ1-1, with 9 bases identical to TRBD1. The CDR3 spans 15 residues. Trimming removed 4 bases from V and 8 bases from J; junction bases left unmatched: 12. Germline V gene sequence: CDR1 SGHRS, CDR2 YFSETQ. Complete variable domain (other parts from reference TRBV5-1 and TRBJ1-1): KAGVTQTPRYLIKTRGQQVTLSCSPISGHRSVSWYQQTPGQGLQFLFEYFSETQRNKGNFPGRFSGRQFSNSRSEMNVSTLELGDSALYLCASSPTSGTGLEAFFGQGTRLTVV.

This clone occurred many times. The V gene is TRBV5-1, the J gene TRBJ2-2; D not resolved. The CDR3 is 14 amino acids. V was trimmed by 2 bases and J by 3 bases, leaving 8 bases between them. Germline CDR1 reads SGHRS; CDR2 reads YFSETQ. The CDR3 coding sequence is TGCGCCAGCAGCTTCCGACGGGACACCGGGGAGCTGTTTTTT. Protein: CASSFRRDTGELFF.

The J gene is TRBJ2-3, the V gene TRBV7-8, with D possibly being TRBD1 or TRBD2 (6 bases each). CDR3 size: 14 residues. Germline V gene sequence: CDR1 SGHVS, CDR2 FQNEAQ. Trimming stripped 2 bases from V and 4 bases from J, with 10 bases between. The CDR3 is CASSLTGGADTQYF. The CDR3 bases are TGTGCCAGCAGCTTAACCGGGGGCGCAGATACGCAGTATTTT.

The chain uses TRBV5-1 and TRBJ2-7; 9 bases align to TRBD1. V shed 3 bases and J 4 bases; nucleotides not matched to a gene: 8. In germline, CDR1 is SGHRS, CDR2 YFSETQ. The CDR3 is 15 amino acids. This CDR3 is CASSSWTGVGYEQYF. CDR3 DNA sequence: TGCGCCAGCAGCTCCTGGACAGGGGTTGGGTACGAGCAGTACTTC.

The chain combines TRBV9 with TRBJ2-7, with 10 positions matching TRBD2. Trimming took 3 bases from V and 3 from J; bases not matched to a gene: 9. CDR1 and CDR2 (germline): SGDLS, YYNGEE. This CDR3 contains 16 residues. CDR3 in DNA: TGTGCCAGCAGCGGAGGACTAGCGGTAAAGCTCTACGAGCAGTACTTC. This translates into CASSGGLAVKLYEQYF.

The chain recombines TRBV4-2 with TRBJ2-3; tentatively, D is TRBD2 (5 bases). The CDR3 sequence is 15 residues long. The ends were cut back, 1 base at V and 2 bases at J, with 10 bases in the middle. Germline values: CDR1 LGHNA, CDR2 YNFKEQ. CDR3: CASSQGGRDTDTQYF. DNA for the CDR3: TGTGCCAGCAGCCAAGGCGGCCGGGACACAGATACGCAGTATTTT.

This clone was seen at least ten times. The chain joins TRBV9 to TRBJ2-7; D possibly corresponds to TRBD2 (5 bases). The germline V gene encodes CDR1 SGDLS and CDR2 YYNGEE. The CDR3 spans 13 residues. V was trimmed by 1 base and J by 5 bases, leaving 10 bases between them. The CDR3 nucleotides are TGTGCCAGCAGCGTAAACGGAGGCCACGAGCAGTACTTC. It is translated as CASSVNGGHEQYF.

V is TRBV19 and J is TRBJ2-3, with TRBD2 identical over 11 bases. The CDR3 is made up of 16 amino acids. Germline V gives CDR1 LNHDA, CDR2 SQIVND (reference sequence). V shed 6 bases, J shed 2 bases, and the junction held 7 bases outside the gene matches. CDR3 loop: CASSLLAGGSTDTQYF. CDR3 DNA: TGTGCCAGTAGCCTGCTAGCGGGGGGATCCACAGATACGCAGTATTTT.

The chain employs TRBV7-2 and TRBJ2-2, with a possible D match to TRBD1 (5 bases). CDR3 length: 14 amino acids. V was shortened by 0 bases and J by 7 bases, with 9 bases between the two germline ends. Germline CDR1 reads SGHTA; CDR2 reads FQGNSA. CDR3 DNA sequence: TGTGCCAGCAGCTTAGCGACAGTTCTCGGGGAGCTGTTTTTT. Translation: CASSLATVLGELFF.

For this clone: The same CDR3 can be traced to other DNA sequences in this sample. The V and J genes are TRBV7-2 and TRBJ1-6, with 7 bases matching TRBD1. Germline loops: CDR1 SGHTA, CDR2 FQGNSA. V was pared by 1 base and J by 7 bases, with 4 bases of the junction left unmatched. This CDR3 has 15 amino acids. The DNA for the CDR3 is TGTGCCAGCAGCTTAGGAGACAGGGACAATTCACCCCTCCACTTT. Residues: CASSLGDRDNSPLHF.

This clone showed up just once. This chain joins TRBV7-2 and TRBJ1-4; D is possibly TRBD1 (6 bases). V gave up 3 bases and J gave up 5 bases, with 10 bases separating them. The CDR3 spans 14 residues. Looked up from germline, CDR1 is SGHTA and CDR2 is FQGNSA. CDR3 sequence reads: CASSFGGPNEKLFF. For the CDR3, the DNA is TGTGCCAGCAGCTTTGGGGGCCCCAATGAAAAACTGTTTTTT.

V is TRBV9 and J is TRBJ2-2; TRBD2 might be the D (6 bases). Germline V gene sequence: CDR1 SGDLS, CDR2 YYNGEE. This CDR3 contains 15 residues. Trimming left V 4 bases short and J 6 bases short, with 16 bases between. DNA of the CDR3: TGTGCCAGCAGCTTCCCTTGGGGAGGCCCCGGGGAGCTGTTTTTT. It codes for CASSFPWGGPGELFF.

The genes are TRBV30 and TRBJ2-2; the D gene is possibly TRBD1 (6 bases). This CDR3 contains 14 residues. V lost 4 bases to trimming and J lost 5 bases, with 14 bases between them. Germline V lookup: CDR1 GTSNPN, CDR2 SVGIG (reference sequence). The CDR3 sequence: CAWIRQVYTGELFF. CDR3 DNA sequence: TGTGCCTGGATTCGACAGGTTTATACCGGGGAGCTGTTTTTT.

The rearrangement uses TRBV14 and TRBJ2-5; the match to TRBD2 covers 7 bases. J gave up 2 bases and V 4 bases, and 4 bases lay outside the gene matches. CDR1 and CDR2 (germline): SGHDN, FVKESK. The CDR3 spans 14 residues. The CDR3 loop reads CASSPGGVQETQYF. The CDR3 nucleotides are TGTGCCAGCAGCCCGGGGGGAGTACAAGAGACCCAGTACTTC.

With respect to this clone: A far larger clone is just one base off, so this is likely a read error. The rearrangement links TRBV11-2 to TRBJ1-1; D not certain. The germline gives CDR1 SGHAT, CDR2 FQNNGV. There are 13 residues in the CDR3. The CDR3 bases are TGTGCCGGCAGCCGAGGTATGAACACTGAAGCTTTCTTT. As protein: CAGSRGMNTEAFF.

In its sample, this clone was seen many times. V is TRBV5-4 and J is TRBJ1-6; TRBD1 matches 7 bases. The CDR3 has 16 amino acids. V trimming: 4 bases; J trimming: 5 bases; junction bases outside the gene matches: 9. Germline CDR1 SGHNT, CDR2 YYREEE (reference sequence). The CDR3 reads CASSIGAGQDNSPLHF. In nucleotides, the CDR3 is TGTGCCAGCAGCATTGGGGCCGGACAGGATAATTCACCCCTCCACTTT.

This chain links TRBV7-2 with TRBJ2-7; D is perhaps TRBD1 or TRBD2 (5 bases each). The germline CDR1 and CDR2 sequences are SGHTA and FQGNSA. The CDR3 spans 16 residues. Trimming shortened V by 5 bases and J by 2 bases, and 19 bases separated the two germline ends. Here the CDR3 reads CASSLRSGRSTYEQYF. DNA for the CDR3: TGTGCCAGCAGCCTCCGCTCGGGACGGAGTACCTACGAGCAGTACTTC.

This clone was detected only once. This chain joins TRBV7-9 and TRBJ2-5; no definite D call. Germline-derived CDR1 and CDR2 are SEHNR and FQNEAQ (reference sequence). Trimming removed 4 bases from V and 3 bases from J, with 3 bases in between. This CDR3 has 11 amino acids. The CDR3 region is CASSSKETQYF. CDR3 DNA: TGTGCCAGCAGCTCAAAAGAGACCCAGTACTTC.

This clone has at least ten counts. The chain carries TRBV6-1 and TRBJ2-5, with TRBD2 matching 9 bases. The V and J ends lost 6 bases and 4 bases, in that order; junction bases with no gene match: 9. The CDR3 totals 15 residues. CDR1 is MNHNS, CDR2 SASEGT, per germline. The CDR3 protein is CASSVGLAGLETQYF. CDR3 DNA: TGTGCCAGCAGCGTTGGGCTAGCGGGATTAGAGACCCAGTACTTC.

The rearrangement joins TRBV7-9 to TRBJ2-3; D is uncertain. Germline CDR1 and CDR2: SEHNR and FQNEAQ (reference sequence). Trimming took off 5 bases at V and 2 bases at J, with 17 bases between the two ends. This CDR3 is built from 16 residues. The CDR3 bases are TGTGCCAGCAGCCAAATTAGCCTAGAAGTCACAGATACGCAGTATTTT. Its protein is CASSQISLEVTDTQYF.